This T cell receptor beta chain was retrieved from a study of T cell clonotyping in hematopoietic cell transplantation (dated by TCRdb to the early 2020s). For the study in its entirety: Recipient samples taken before transplant were obtained following cytoreduction. In the study, 140 or so blood samples were gathered from some 32 consecutive transplant recipients and their related donors. Patients were recruited between September 2015 and 2017 and followed until September 2020 or death. Overall study outcomes, separate from this receptor: Recipient TCR diversity fell after transplant, with pathologically expanded clonotypes rising progressively from day 30 to day 180. The sample size was limited, and because cells were not sorted, the contributions of CD4 and CD8 repertoires could not be separated. Just a small fraction of recipient repertoires overlapped with donor repertoires, and more than 95% appeared de novo at the given depth. Broader posttransplant TCR repertoire diversity was predicted by donor and pretransplant recipient Inverse Simpson Index values.

The intended sense of this specimen's time point label: recipient sample about 28 days before transplant, after cytoreduction. Blood from recipients was drawn roughly 28 days before transplant, then again at days 30, 100 and 180 after transplant. Using Nuclei Lysis Solution, genomic DNA was extracted from unfractionated peripheral blood mononuclear cells that were either fresh or cryopreserved. On this clone itself: Its antigen is unknown. The record has no base qualities; no much larger clone is one base away.

From the cysteine up to the phenylalanine, the CDR3 has a length of 15 residues. The kept DNA is CDR3 alone, 45 bases in frame from the first base. Deletion took 4 bases off V and 8 bases off J, with a span of 19 bases between the germline ends. CDR1 is given as SGHRS and CDR2 as YFSETQ, both from the germline V gene. With the immunoSEQ assay, which is a bias-controlled multiplex PCR relying on V- and J-specific primers, TCR beta CDR3 regions were amplified from genomic DNA. In a second PCR step, a proprietary barcode and Illumina adapter sequences were attached to the CDR3 amplicons. An Illumina MiSeq instrument was used to sequence the CDR3 libraries. In the original analysis: immunoSEQ Analyzer 3.0 was used for export and quality control, with R Bioconductor and Immunarch used for downstream analyses. Repertoire metrics were calculated using only productive rearrangements within the normalized downsampled data set. In the normalized cohort, a clonotype counted as pathologically expanded if the clonotype was larger than 5 templates. The Inverse Simpson Index served as the measure of repertoire diversity. CMV-specificity analyses were carried out on the non-normalized data set to capture all clonotypes. TCRdb stores this immuneACCESS table with in-frame sequences only. Part of the clones is absent; in the studies checked, under half of the shortfall reflects unresolved V genes, and no reason is known for the rest. Clone size and the V and J calls come from that table; the DNA yielded D and trimming. Present in this sample are tens of thousands of clones, under 90% of which were seen just once. Together, the top ten hold 5.9% of the sample.

The sample consisted of peripheral blood mononuclear cells, taken before stem cell transplant. This clonotype was sampled from a man aged 55 to 70 with biphenotypic leukemia. Some clones in this sample may be carry-over from other donors' samples. The chain was built from TRBV5-1 and TRBJ2-1; possibly the D gene is TRBD2, per 6 matching bases. Here the CDR3 is given as CASSPGTPAIHEQFF. The sequence in DNA is TGCGCCAGCAGCCCCGGGACTCCCGCCATCCATGAGCAGTTCTTC.